These 7 T cell receptor beta chains were all obtained from the same sample, sequenced in a study of T cell repertoires in cytomegalovirus infection. No antigen is known for these receptors. TCRdb re-called the reads with MiXCR, one entry per CDR3 protein. The sample carries around 69,000 distinct CDR3 sequences, about 27% recorded once. The material sequenced was CD8+ T cells from cultured PBMCs, taken from culture after CMV antigen stimulation. The receptors were sampled from a human donor in good health (CMV status not recorded). Some clones in this sample may be carry-over from other donors' samples.

The chain combines TRBV7-6 with TRBJ2-1; 9 bases align to TRBD1. CDR1 is SGHVS, CDR2 FNYEAQ, per germline. After removal of 10 bases from V and 1 base from J, the junction contained 17 bases not matched to a gene. The CDR3 spans 18 residues. CDR3 bases: TGTGCCAACAGACAACCGTCTGGACAGGGGTCATCCTACAATGAGCAGTTCTTC. Encoded protein: CANRQPSGQGSSYNEQFF.

This chain links TRBV20-1 with TRBJ1-2, with D tentatively TRBD1 (6 bases). Germline V gene lookup returns CDR1 DFQATT and CDR2 SNEGSKA (reference sequence). Trimming took 1 base from V and 4 from J, leaving 22 bases between them. The CDR3 covers 17 residues. CDR3 sequence (DNA): TGCAGTGCTAGAGTGGTCCCTGCTAGTACAGGGAGCTATGGCTACACCTTC. Protein sequence: CSARVVPASTGSYGYTF.

This clonotype has a handful of counts. The chain combines TRBV14 with TRBJ1-1; unclear D gene. Trimming removed 1 base from V and 7 bases from J, with 4 bases in between. Germline CDR1 SGHDN, CDR2 FVKESK. This CDR3 is built from 11 residues. The CDR3 sequence is CASSQGGEAFF. CDR3 in DNA: TGTGCCAGCAGCCAAGGGGGTGAAGCTTTCTTT.

This clonotype came up once. This chain links TRBV27 with TRBJ1-1, with D possibly being TRBD1 (6 bases). The CDR3 is 15 residues long. Germline V CDR1 and CDR2: MNHEY, SMNVEV (reference sequence). V lost 3 bases, J lost 4 bases, and 15 bases lay in between. The CDR3 bases are TGTGCCAGCAGTTTCTCAGGGGATGTAAGCACTGAAGCTTTCTTT. Protein: CASSFSGDVSTEAFF.

The rearrangement links TRBV20-1 to TRBJ1-5; the D gene is possibly TRBD1 (5 bases). CDR1 and CDR2 (germline): DFQATT, SNEGSKA (reference sequence). The CDR3 sequence is 13 residues long. V was shortened by 2 bases and J by 2 bases, with 7 bases between the two germline ends. Here the CDR3 DNA reads TGCAGTGCTAGAAAAGGGGGCAATCAGCCCCAGCATTTT. Translated: CSARKGGNQPQHF.

CDR3 nucleotide sequence: TGTGCCAGCAGCCAAGAGAGTGAGCAGTTCTTC. Translating gives CASSQESEQFF. The chain joins TRBV4-2 to TRBJ2-1; D is undetermined. Germline V gene data show CDR1 as LGHNA and CDR2 as YNFKEQ. The CDR3 spans 11 residues. Trimming removed 0 bases at V and 9 bases at J, with 3 bases between.

In its sample, this clonotype was seen many times. The rearrangement uses TRBV6-2 or TRBV6-3 and TRBJ2-5; no definite D call. V lost 6 bases, J lost 5 bases, and 13 bases lay in between. This CDR3 comprises 13 residues. In germline, CDR1 is MNHEY, CDR2 SVGEGT. CDR3 coding DNA: TGTGCCAGCAGCCTCTATGCCAGGGAGACCCAGTACTTC. Residues: CASSLYARETQYF.